This TCR beta chain was sequenced in a study of OX40 agonist ivuxolimab in advanced cancers. Clones were read by immunoSEQ multiplex PCR, and TCRdb kept only the in-frame ones, dropping some. The table lists 55,000 to 80,000 clones, around 80% of them singletons. Per the germline V gene, CDR1 is SGHDT and CDR2 is YYEEEE. This CDR3 spans 17 amino acids. Deletions cut 3 bases from V and 0 bases from J, with 18 bases between. The TCR sequence derives from an adult with an advanced solid tumor such as melanoma, head and neck, liver or kidney cancer. The V call is TRBV5-6, the J call TRBJ2-5, with a possible D match to TRBD2 (5 bases). The sequenced sample was CD4+ or CD8+ T cells sorted from blood, obtained in a trial of the OX40 agonist ivuxolimab. The CDR3, as DNA: TGTGCCAGCAGCTGGTACGGGGATATGAAGGACCAAGAGACCCAGTACTTC. It specifies CASSWYGDMKDQETQYF. The entire variable domain, with the rest obtained from reference TRBV5-6 and TRBJ2-5, is as follows: DAGVTQSPTHLIKTRGQQVTLRCSPKSGHDTVSWYQQALGQGPQFIFQYYEEEERQRGNFPDRFSGHQFPNYSSELNVNALLLGDSALYLCASSWYGDMKDQETQYFGPGTRLLVL.